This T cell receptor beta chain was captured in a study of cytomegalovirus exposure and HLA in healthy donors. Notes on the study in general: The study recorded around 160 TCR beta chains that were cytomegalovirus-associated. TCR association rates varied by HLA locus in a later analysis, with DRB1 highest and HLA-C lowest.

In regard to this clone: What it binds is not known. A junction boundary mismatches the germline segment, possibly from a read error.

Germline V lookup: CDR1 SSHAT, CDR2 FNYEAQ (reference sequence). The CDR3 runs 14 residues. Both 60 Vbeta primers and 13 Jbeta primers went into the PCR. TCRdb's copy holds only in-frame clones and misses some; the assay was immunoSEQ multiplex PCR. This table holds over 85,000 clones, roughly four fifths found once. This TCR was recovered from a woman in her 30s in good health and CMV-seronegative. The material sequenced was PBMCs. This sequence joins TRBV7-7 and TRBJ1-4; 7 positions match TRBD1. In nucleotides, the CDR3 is TGTGCTAGCAGCTTAGGGGGCAGGGAAGAAAAACTGTTTTTT. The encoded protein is CASSLGGREEKLFF.